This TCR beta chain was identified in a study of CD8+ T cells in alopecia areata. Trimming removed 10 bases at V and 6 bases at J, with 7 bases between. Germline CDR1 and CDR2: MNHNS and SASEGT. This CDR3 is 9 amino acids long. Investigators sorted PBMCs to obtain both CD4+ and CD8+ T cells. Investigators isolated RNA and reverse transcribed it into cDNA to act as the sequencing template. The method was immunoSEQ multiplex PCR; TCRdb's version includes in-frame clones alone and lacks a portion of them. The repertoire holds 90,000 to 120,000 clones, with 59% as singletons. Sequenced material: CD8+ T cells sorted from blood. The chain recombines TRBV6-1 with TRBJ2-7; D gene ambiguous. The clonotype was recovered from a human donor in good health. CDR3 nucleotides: TGTGCCACCTCCGTCGAGCAGTACTTC. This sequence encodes CATSVEQYF.